Each of the 21 T cell receptor beta chains below was sequenced from the same sample in a study of response to subunit inactivated influenza vaccine. TCRdb reprocessed the RT-PCR reads with MiXCR, giving one entry per CDR3 protein. The sample holds 500,000 to 550,000 distinct CDR3 sequences, 20% to 25% seen once. These data were likewise used in another study, on T cells expressing NK-cell markers. That work contributes: What made the TCR beta cDNA was 5'RACE template switching with UMIs.

The specimen was CD4+ T cells sorted from PBMCs, collected about 12 days after vaccination. The receptor source for this set is a man aged 45-65 years who received an inactivated influenza vaccine.

The V and J genes are TRBV6-1 and TRBJ1-6; tentative D call: TRBD1 (5 bases). CDR3 size: 15 residues. Germline V gene sequence: CDR1 MNHNS, CDR2 SASEGT. The V end was cut by 6 bases, the J end by 3 bases, with 12 bases between. The CDR3 DNA sequence: TGTGCCAGCAGGGGGGGGAGCGGCTATAATTCACCCCTCCACTTT. Translation: CASRGGSGYNSPLHF.

This clonotype was counted between two and nine times. The V and J genes are TRBV5-1 and TRBJ1-2; D is perhaps TRBD1 (5 bases). Per the germline V gene, CDR1 is SGHRS and CDR2 is YFSETQ. Trimming shortened V by 5 bases and J by 2 bases, and 10 bases separated the two germline ends. The CDR3 has 13 amino acids. CDR3 loop: CASRPTANYGYTF. The CDR3 DNA is TGCGCCAGCAGGCCGACAGCAAACTATGGCTACACCTTC.

In this sample, this clonotype turned up many times. The chain combines TRBV28 with TRBJ2-3; TRBD1 matches at 7 bases. The germline CDR1 and CDR2 sequences are MDHEN and SYDVKM. This CDR3 is built from 14 residues. V trimming: 3 bases; J trimming: 3 bases; junction bases outside the gene matches: 3. CDR3 nucleotide sequence: TGTGCCAGCAGTTTCCGGGACAGTACAGATACGCAGTATTTT. Amino acids: CASSFRDSTDTQYF. The full variable domain, in which reference TRBV28 and TRBJ2-3 provide the parts outside the CDR3, is DVKVTQSSRYLVKRTGEKVFLECVQDMDHENMFWYRQDPGLGLRLIYFSYDVKMKEKGDIPEGYSVSREKKERFSLILESASTNQTSMYLCASSFRDSTDTQYFGPGTRLTVL.

This clonotype was recorded many times. J is TRBJ2-5 and V is TRBV5-5; no definite D call. Germline V gene data show CDR1 as SGHKS and CDR2 as YYEKEE (reference sequence). The germline V and J ends were trimmed by 4 bases and 3 bases, with 10 bases remaining between them. There are 13 residues in the CDR3. CDR3 coding DNA: TGTGCCAGCAGCGGGGTTACCGAAGAGACCCAGTACTTC. It is translated as CASSGVTEETQYF.

V and J are TRBV19 and TRBJ1-6; D might be TRBD1 (6 bases). V was shortened by 8 bases and J by 9 bases, with 17 bases between the two germline ends. The V gene's germline CDR1 is LNHDA and CDR2 SQIVND (reference sequence). CDR3 length: 14 amino acids. CDR3 coding DNA: TGTGCCAGTGGTGATGGGGGGCTGTCTTCACCCCTCCACTTT. It is translated as CASGDGGLSSPLHF.

This clonotype has just a few counts. V and J are TRBV7-8 and TRBJ2-7; 7 bases match TRBD1. CDR3 length equals 15 residues. Germline CDR1 reads SGHVS; CDR2 reads FQNEAQ. V lost 5 bases, J lost 1 base, and 8 bases stayed unmatched. The CDR3 loop is CASSAIRDSSYEQYF. The CDR3 DNA is TGTGCCAGCAGCGCGATCCGGGACAGTTCCTACGAGCAGTACTTC.

The chain carries TRBV4-3 and TRBJ2-7; D unresolved. From germline, CDR1 is LGHNA and CDR2 YSLEER. The CDR3 is 15 residues long. V lost 1 base, J lost 0 bases, and 10 bases lay in between. Written as DNA, the CDR3 is TGCGCCAGCAGCCAAGTTATCGCCAGCTCCTACGAGCAGTACTTC. Its translation is CASSQVIASSYEQYF.

J is TRBJ2-3 and V is TRBV5-1; no clear D gene. Germline V CDR1 and CDR2: SGHRS, YFSETQ. This CDR3 comprises 16 residues. V was clipped by 2 bases and J by 0 bases, with 13 bases between them. The DNA of the CDR3 is TGCGCCAGCAGCTTAGGAGTCGGAGCTAGCACAGATACGCAGTATTTT. This codes for CASSLGVGASTDTQYF.

As regards this clonotype: One end of the junction is discordant with germline, which a read error may explain. The chain uses TRBV7-7 and TRBJ2-2; no firm D call. CDR1 is SSHAT and CDR2 is FNYEAQ in the germline V gene (reference sequence). The CDR3 has 14 residues. CDR3 in DNA: TGTGCTAGCAGCCCCCTTGGTGGTTCTGGGGAGCTGTTTTTT. Its translation is CASSPLGGSGELFF.

This clonotype was detected only a few times. This sequence joins TRBV4-1 and TRBJ2-7, with D tentatively TRBD1 or TRBD2 (5 bases each). Trimming stripped 6 bases from V and 3 bases from J, with 12 bases between. In germline, CDR1 is MGHRA, CDR2 YSYEKL. This CDR3 has 13 amino acids. Here the CDR3 DNA reads TGCGCCAGCAGTCGGGACGCTGGCTACGAGCAGTACTTC. Translation: CASSRDAGYEQYF.

This rearrangement joins TRBV7-2 to TRBJ2-1, with TRBD2 as a possible D gene (6 bases). Trimming removed 5 bases at V and 12 bases at J, with 17 bases between. The CDR3 runs to 13 residues. Per germline, CDR1 SGHTA and CDR2 FQGNSA. CDR3 DNA: TGTGCCAGCAGCGAGACTAGGGACGTCGGGCAGTTCTTC. As protein: CASSETRDVGQFF.

This clonotype was counted a few times. This chain uses TRBV5-1 with TRBJ1-1; a weak D match, TRBD1 (6 bases). The CDR3 contains 13 residues. Looked up from germline, CDR1 is SGHRS and CDR2 is YFSETQ. The V gene lost 7 bases and the J gene lost 5 bases, with 15 bases spanning the gap. CDR3 amino acids: CASATEGTTEAFF. The DNA of the CDR3 is TGCGCCAGCGCGACTGAGGGGACAACTGAAGCTTTCTTT.

This clonotype was seen more than once but under ten times. V usage is TRBV5-1 and J usage is TRBJ2-1; D unresolved. This CDR3 is built from 14 residues. Trimming left V 2 bases short and J 4 bases short, with 10 bases between. The germline gives CDR1 SGHRS, CDR2 YFSETQ. CDR3 DNA: TGCGCCAGCAGCTTCGGCCAGGAGTACAATGAGCAGTTCTTC. This gives the protein CASSFGQEYNEQFF. The full variable domain, with the rest looked up from reference TRBV5-1 and TRBJ2-1, is KAGVTQTPRYLIKTRGQQVTLSCSPISGHRSVSWYQQTPGQGLQFLFEYFSETQRNKGNFPGRFSGRQFSNSRSEMNVSTLELGDSALYLCASSFGQEYNEQFFGPGTRLTVL.

The DNA for the CDR3 is TGTGCCAGCTCACCACAGGGGATCCCAGTTGATACGCAGTATTTT. Encoded protein: CASSPQGIPVDTQYF. The rearrangement links TRBV18 to TRBJ2-3; D may be TRBD1 (5 bases). V shed 1 base and J shed 6 bases, with 14 bases lying between them. The CDR3 runs 15 residues. CDR1 and CDR2 (germline): KGHSH, LQKENI.

This clonotype has just a few counts. The rearrangement joins TRBV5-1 to TRBJ2-2, with 8 bases aligning to TRBD1. Trimming at V came to 0 bases and at J to 3 bases, leaving 4 bases not matched to a gene. Germline loops: CDR1 SGHRS, CDR2 YFSETQ. CDR3 length: 16 amino acids. The CDR3: CASSLARGRDTGELFF. The CDR3 nucleotides read TGCGCCAGCAGCTTGGCCAGGGGGCGAGACACCGGGGAGCTGTTTTTT.

This chain links TRBV29-1 with TRBJ1-2; perhaps TRBD1 as D (5 bases). The CDR3 sequence is 11 residues long. Trimming stripped 7 bases from V and 7 bases from J, with 13 bases between. The V gene's germline CDR1 is SQVTM and CDR2 ANQGSEA. The CDR3 spells CSARSTGGYTF. The CDR3 DNA is TGCAGCGCTCGCTCCACAGGTGGCTACACCTTC.

This clonotype occurred many times. This sequence joins TRBV5-1 and TRBJ2-3; D is ambiguous. With 3 bases removed from V and 0 bases from J, the gap between germline ends came to 14 bases. Germline CDR1 reads SGHRS; CDR2 reads YFSETQ. This CDR3 region has 16 residues. The CDR3 loop is CASSSTATRSTDTQYF. Here the CDR3 DNA reads TGCGCCAGCAGCTCCACAGCGACCCGGAGCACAGATACGCAGTATTTT.

J is TRBJ1-3 and V is TRBV12-3 or TRBV12-4; D not resolved. Trimming took off 2 bases at V and 2 bases at J, with 13 bases between the two ends. CDR3 length: 16 amino acids. CDR3 DNA sequence: TGTGCCAGCAGTTTAAACGGGAATATTCCTGGAAACACCATATATTTT. It translates to CASSLNGNIPGNTIYF.

The chain recombines TRBV6-2 or TRBV6-3 with TRBJ2-7; TRBD2 agrees at 7 bases. Trimming removed 4 bases from V and 4 bases from J; junction bases left unmatched: 7. CDR1 MNHEY and CDR2 SVGEGT come from the germline V gene. This CDR3 has 14 residues. The chain's CDR3 is CASSFGTMVYEQYF. The CDR3 coding sequence is TGTGCCAGCAGTTTTGGGACTATGGTTTACGAGCAGTACTTC.

The chain is built from TRBV10-3 and TRBJ2-5; weak D call: TRBD2 (5 bases). CDR1 is ENHRY and CDR2 is SYGVKD in the germline V gene. The length of the CDR3 is 12 residues. Trimming stripped 9 bases from V and 0 bases from J, with 8 bases between. CDR3 sequence reads: CAIGLDQETQYF. DNA of the CDR3: TGTGCCATAGGACTCGACCAAGAGACCCAGTACTTC.

V gene TRBV15 combines with J gene TRBJ2-1; tentatively, D is TRBD2 (5 bases). Trimming took off 0 bases at V and 8 bases at J, with 14 bases between the two ends. Germline CDR1 is LNHNV and CDR2 is YYDKDF (reference sequence). The CDR3 runs to 15 residues. The CDR3 nucleotides read TGTGCCACCAGCAGAGATCGGGGATTCCGACATGAGCAGTTCTTC. Protein product: CATSRDRGFRHEQFF. Together with reference TRBV15 and TRBJ2-1, the CDR3 gives the full variable domain: DAMVIQNPRYQVTQFGKPVTLSCSQTLNHNVMYWYQQKSSQAPKLLFHYYDKDFNNEADTPDNFQSRRPNTSFCFLDIRSPGLGDTAMYLCATSRDRGFRHEQFFGPGTRLTVL.